This T cell receptor beta chain derives from a study of T cell repertoires in cytomegalovirus infection. Study as a whole: Matching HLA type and CMV infection were both indicated by public TCR beta signatures.

This clonotype was observed many times. TCRdb passed the reads through MiXCR, listing each CDR3 protein once. Seen here are fewer than 250,000 distinct CDR3 sequences, 10% to 15% observed once, and the top ten hold about 1.5%. The CDR3 covers 15 residues. Germline CDR1 and CDR2: SGHTA and FQGNSA. Trimming at V came to 1 base and at J to 9 bases, leaving 6 bases not matched to a gene. The genes are TRBV7-2 and TRBJ2-1; 10 bases align to TRBD1. The sequencing sample was made of PBMCs. The source is a human donor in good health (CMV status not recorded). Some clones in this sample may be carry-over from other donors' samples. The CDR3 spells CASSLGRGQGIEQFF. The CDR3, as DNA: TGTGCCAGCAGCTTAGGGAGGGGACAGGGGATTGAGCAGTTCTTC.